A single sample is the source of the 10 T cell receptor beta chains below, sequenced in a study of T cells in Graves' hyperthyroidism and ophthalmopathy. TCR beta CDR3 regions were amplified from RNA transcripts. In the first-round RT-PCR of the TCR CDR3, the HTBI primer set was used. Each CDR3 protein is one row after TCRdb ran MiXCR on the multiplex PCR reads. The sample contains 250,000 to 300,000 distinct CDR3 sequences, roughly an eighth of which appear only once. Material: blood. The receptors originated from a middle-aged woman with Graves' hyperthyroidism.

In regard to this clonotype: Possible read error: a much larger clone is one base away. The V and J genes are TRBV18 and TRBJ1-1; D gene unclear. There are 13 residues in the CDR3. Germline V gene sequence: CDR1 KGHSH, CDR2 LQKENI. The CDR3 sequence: CASSPPNEPETFF. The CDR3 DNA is TGTGCCAGCTCACCACCTAATGAACCTGAAACTTTCTTT.

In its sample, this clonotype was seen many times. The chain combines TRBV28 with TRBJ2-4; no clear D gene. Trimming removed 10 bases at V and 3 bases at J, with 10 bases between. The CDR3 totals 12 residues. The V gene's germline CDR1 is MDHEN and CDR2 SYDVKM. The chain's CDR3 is CATATVKNIQYF. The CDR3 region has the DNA TGTGCCACTGCCACTGTCAAAAACATTCAGTACTTC.

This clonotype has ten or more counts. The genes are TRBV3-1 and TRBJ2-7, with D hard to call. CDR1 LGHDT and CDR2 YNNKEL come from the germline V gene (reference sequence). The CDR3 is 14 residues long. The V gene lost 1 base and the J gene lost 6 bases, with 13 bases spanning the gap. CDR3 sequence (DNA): TGTGCCAGCAGCCAAGGGGCTACCACGCGCGAGCAGTACTTC. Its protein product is CASSQGATTREQYF.

The CDR3 DNA sequence: TGTGCCAGCAGCACACAAGATGTTTTAAGTGGGGAGCTGTTTTTT. This sequence encodes CASSTQDVLSGELFF. The chain has TRBV9 and TRBJ2-2; the D is unclear. V was clipped by 4 bases and J by 8 bases, with 18 bases between them. The CDR3 length is 15 residues. Germline V gene sequence: CDR1 SGDLS, CDR2 YYNGEE.

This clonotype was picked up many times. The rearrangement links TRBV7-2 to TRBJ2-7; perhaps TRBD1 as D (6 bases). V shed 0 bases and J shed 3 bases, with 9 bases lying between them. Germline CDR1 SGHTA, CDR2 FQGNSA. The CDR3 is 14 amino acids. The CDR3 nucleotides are TGTGCCAGCAGCTTAGCTCGAGGGGGCTACGAGCAGTACTTC. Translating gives CASSLARGGYEQYF.

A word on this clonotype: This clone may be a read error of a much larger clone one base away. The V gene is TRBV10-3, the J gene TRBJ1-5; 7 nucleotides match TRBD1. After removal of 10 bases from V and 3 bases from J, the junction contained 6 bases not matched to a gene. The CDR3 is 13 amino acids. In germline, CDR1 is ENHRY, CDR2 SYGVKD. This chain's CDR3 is CATSTGDNQPQHF. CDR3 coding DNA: TGTGCCACGTCTACAGGGGACAATCAGCCCCAGCATTTT.

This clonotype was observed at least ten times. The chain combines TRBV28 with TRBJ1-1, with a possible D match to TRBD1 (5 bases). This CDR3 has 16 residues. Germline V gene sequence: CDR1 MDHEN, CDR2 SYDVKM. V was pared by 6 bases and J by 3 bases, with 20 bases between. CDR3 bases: TGTGCCAGCAGGTTCGGGACCCGCTGGTTGGACACTGAAGCTTTCTTT. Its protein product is CASRFGTRWLDTEAFF.

In DNA, the CDR3 is TGTGCCAGCAGCCCCGTTAGCACAGATACGCAGTATTTT. It specifies CASSPVSTDTQYF. The V gene is TRBV6-2 or TRBV6-3, the J gene TRBJ2-3; D remains unclear. The germline V and J ends were trimmed by 6 bases and 0 bases, with 7 bases remaining between them. This CDR3 contains 13 residues. Per germline, CDR1 MNHEY and CDR2 SVGEGT.

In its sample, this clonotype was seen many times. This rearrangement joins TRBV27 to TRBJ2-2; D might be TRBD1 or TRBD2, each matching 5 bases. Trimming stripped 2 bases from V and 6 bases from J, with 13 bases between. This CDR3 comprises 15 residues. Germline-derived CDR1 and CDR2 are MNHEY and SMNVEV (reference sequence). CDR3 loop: CASSLEGRAPGELFF. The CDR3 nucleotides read TGTGCCAGCAGTTTAGAGGGCAGGGCTCCCGGGGAGCTGTTTTTT.

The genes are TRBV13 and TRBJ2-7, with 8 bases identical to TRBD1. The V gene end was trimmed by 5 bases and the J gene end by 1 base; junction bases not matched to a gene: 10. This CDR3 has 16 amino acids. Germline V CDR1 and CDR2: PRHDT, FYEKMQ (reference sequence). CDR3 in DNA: TGTGCCAGCAGCGGAGGACAGGGAAGGCTGTCCTACGAGCAGTACTTC. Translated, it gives CASSGGQGRLSYEQYF. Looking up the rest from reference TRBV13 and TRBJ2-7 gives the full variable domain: AAGVIQSPRHLIKEKRETATLKCYPIPRHDTVYWYQQGPGQDPQFLISFYEKMQSDKGSIPDRFSAQQFSDYHSELNMSSLELGDSALYFCASSGGQGRLSYEQYFGPGTRLTVT.